This entry concerns a single T cell receptor (beta chain). This entry is derived from a study of T cells after yellow fever vaccination. Overall study context: SMART-Seq v4 Ultra Low Input served to prepare low-cell-number fractions.

V lost 1 base and J 4 bases, leaving 8 bases between the germline ends. CDR1 is MNHEY, CDR2 SVGEGT, per germline. CDR3 length: 14 residues. TCR cDNA, made by 5'RACE template switching, carried an added universal primer site and UMIs. One entry per CDR3 protein, called by TCRdb with MiXCR from the 5' RACE reads. Of 400,000 or so distinct CDR3 sequences listed, roughly a sixth are singletons. This sample comprised PBMCs, obtained before the yellow fever booster vaccination. V and J are TRBV6-2 or TRBV6-3 and TRBJ2-1; D perhaps matches TRBD1 (5 bases). The TCR comes from a man in his late teens or twenties who received the YFV17D yellow fever vaccine. The CDR3 loop is CASSYYPGYNEQFF. DNA of the CDR3: TGTGCCAGCAGTTACTACCCAGGGTACAATGAGCAGTTCTTC.